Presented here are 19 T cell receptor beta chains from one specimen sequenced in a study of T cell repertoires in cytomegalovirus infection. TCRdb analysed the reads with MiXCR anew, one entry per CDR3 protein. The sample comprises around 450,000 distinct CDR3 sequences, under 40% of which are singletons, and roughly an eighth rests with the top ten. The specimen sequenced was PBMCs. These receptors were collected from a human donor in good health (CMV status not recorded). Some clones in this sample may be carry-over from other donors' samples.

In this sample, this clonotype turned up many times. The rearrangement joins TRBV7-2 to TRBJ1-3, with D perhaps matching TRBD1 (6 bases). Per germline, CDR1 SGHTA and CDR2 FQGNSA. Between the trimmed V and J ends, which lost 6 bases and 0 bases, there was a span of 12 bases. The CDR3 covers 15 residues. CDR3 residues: CASRPGTTSGNTIYF. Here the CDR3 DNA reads TGTGCCAGCAGACCCGGGACAACCTCTGGAAACACCATATATTTT.

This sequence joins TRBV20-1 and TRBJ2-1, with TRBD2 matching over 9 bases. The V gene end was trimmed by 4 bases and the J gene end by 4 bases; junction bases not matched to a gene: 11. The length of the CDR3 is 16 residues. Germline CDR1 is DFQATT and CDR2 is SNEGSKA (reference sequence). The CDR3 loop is CSATPGNSGSYNEQFF. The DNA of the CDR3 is TGCAGTGCTACCCCAGGAAATAGCGGGAGTTACAATGAGCAGTTCTTC.

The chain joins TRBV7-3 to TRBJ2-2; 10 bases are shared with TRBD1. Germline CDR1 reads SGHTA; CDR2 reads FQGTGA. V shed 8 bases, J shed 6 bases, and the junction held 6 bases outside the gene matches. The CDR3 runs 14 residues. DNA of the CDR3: TGTGCCAGCGAGTGGGACAGGGGAGCCGGGGAGCTGTTTTTT. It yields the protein CASEWDRGAGELFF.

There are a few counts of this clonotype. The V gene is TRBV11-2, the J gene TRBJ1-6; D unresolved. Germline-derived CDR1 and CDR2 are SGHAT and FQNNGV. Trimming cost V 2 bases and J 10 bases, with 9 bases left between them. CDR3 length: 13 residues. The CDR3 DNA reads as TGTGCCAGCAGCTTAAGCTATTCATCACCCCTCCACTTT. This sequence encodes CASSLSYSSPLHF.

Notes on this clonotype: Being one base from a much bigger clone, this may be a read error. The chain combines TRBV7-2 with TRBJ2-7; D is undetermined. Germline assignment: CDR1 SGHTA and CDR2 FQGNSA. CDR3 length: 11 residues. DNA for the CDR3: TGTGCCAGCAGCCAAACCTACGATCAGTACTTC. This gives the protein CASSQTYDQYF. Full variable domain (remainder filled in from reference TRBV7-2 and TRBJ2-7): GAGVSQSPSNKVTEKGKDVELRCDPISGHTALYWYRQSLGQGLEFLIYFQGNSAPDKSGLPSDRFSAERTGGSVSTLTIQRTQQEDSAVYLCASSQTYDQYFGPGTRLTVT.

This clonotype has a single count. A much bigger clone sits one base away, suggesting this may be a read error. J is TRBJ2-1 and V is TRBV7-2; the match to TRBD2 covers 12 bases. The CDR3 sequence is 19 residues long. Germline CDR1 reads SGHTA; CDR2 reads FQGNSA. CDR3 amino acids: CASSGGGLAGAASYNEQLF. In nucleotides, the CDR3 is TGTGCCAGCAGCGGGGGGGGACTAGCGGGCGCCGCCTCCTACAATGAGCAGTTATTC.

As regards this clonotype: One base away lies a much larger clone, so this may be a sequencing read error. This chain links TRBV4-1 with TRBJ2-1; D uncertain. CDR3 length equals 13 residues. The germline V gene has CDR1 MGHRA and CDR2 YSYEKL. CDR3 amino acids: CASRQDFYNEQFF. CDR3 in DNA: TGCGCCAGCCGCCAAGACTTTTACAATGAGCAGTTCTTC.

As DNA, the CDR3 is TGTGCCAGCAGCTTAGTAGGCAACTCCTACAATGAGCAGTTCTTC. Translated, it gives CASSLVGNSYNEQFF. The chain carries TRBV7-8 and TRBJ2-1; D is unresolved. Germline assignment: CDR1 SGHVS and CDR2 FQNEAQ. Between the trimmed V and J ends, which lost 1 base and 0 bases, there was a span of 7 bases. The length of the CDR3 is 15 residues.

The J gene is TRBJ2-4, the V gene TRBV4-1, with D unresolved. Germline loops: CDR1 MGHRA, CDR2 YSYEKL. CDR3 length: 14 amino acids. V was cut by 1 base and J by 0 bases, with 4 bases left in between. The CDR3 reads CASSQVLAKNIQYF. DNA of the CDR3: TGCGCCAGCAGCCAAGTTCTAGCCAAAAACATTCAGTACTTC.

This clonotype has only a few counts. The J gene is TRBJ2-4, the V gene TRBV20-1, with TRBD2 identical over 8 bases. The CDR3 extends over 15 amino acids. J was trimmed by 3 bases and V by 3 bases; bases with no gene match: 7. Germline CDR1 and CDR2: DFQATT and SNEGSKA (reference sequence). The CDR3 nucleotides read TGCAGTGCTAGTTCGGGGGGGCGCAGCAAAAACATTCAGTACTTC. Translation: CSASSGGRSKNIQYF.

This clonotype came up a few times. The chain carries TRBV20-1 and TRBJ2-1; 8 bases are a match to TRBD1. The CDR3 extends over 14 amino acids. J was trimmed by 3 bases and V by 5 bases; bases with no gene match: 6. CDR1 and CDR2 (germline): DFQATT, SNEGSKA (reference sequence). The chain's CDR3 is CSAPDRVNYNEQFF. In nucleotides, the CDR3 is TGCAGTGCTCCGGACAGGGTGAACTACAATGAGCAGTTCTTC.

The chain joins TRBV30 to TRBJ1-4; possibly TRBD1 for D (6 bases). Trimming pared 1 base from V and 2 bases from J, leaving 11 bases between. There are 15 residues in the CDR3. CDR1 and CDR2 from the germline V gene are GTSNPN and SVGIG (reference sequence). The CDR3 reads CAWSAQGRTNEKLFF. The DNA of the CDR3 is TGTGCCTGGAGTGCGCAGGGGAGGACTAATGAAAAACTGTTTTTT.

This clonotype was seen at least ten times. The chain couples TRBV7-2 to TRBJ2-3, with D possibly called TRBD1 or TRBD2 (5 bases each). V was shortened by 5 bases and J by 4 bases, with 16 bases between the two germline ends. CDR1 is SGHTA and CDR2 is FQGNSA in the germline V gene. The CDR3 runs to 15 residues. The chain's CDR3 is CASSPGLVVSDTQYF. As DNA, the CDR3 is TGTGCCAGCAGCCCGGGGCTAGTGGTCTCAGATACGCAGTATTTT.

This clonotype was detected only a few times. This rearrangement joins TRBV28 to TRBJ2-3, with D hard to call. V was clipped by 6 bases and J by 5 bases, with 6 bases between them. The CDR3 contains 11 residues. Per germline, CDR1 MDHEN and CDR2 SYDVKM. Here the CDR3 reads CASRGQDTQYF. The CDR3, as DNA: TGTGCCAGCAGAGGGCAAGATACGCAGTATTTT.

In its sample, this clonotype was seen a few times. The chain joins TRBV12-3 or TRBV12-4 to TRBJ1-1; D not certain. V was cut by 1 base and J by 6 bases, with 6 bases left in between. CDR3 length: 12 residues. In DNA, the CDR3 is TGTGCCAGCAGTTTAGGTCCGTCTGAAGCTTTCTTT. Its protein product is CASSLGPSEAFF.

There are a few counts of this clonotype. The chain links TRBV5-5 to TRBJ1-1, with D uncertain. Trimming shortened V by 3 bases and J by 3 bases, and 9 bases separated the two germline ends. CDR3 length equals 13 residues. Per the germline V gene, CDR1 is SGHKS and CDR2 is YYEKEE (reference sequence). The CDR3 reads CASSSRTDTEAFF. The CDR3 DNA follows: TGTGCCAGCAGCTCCCGGACTGACACTGAAGCTTTCTTT.

This CDR3 reads CASSLLQEQFF. The CDR3 bases are TGTGCCAGCAGCTTGTTGCAAGAGCAGTTCTTC. The chain couples TRBV5-6 to TRBJ2-1; D unresolved. The CDR3 extends over 11 amino acids. V lost 1 base and J 10 bases, leaving 6 bases between the germline ends. Germline CDR1 SGHDT, CDR2 YYEEEE.

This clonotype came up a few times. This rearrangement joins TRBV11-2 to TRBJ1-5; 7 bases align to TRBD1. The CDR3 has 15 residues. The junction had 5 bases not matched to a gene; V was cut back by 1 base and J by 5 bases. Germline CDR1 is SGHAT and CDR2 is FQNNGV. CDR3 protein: CASSLGYRGDQPQHF. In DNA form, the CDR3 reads TGTGCCAGCAGCTTAGGATACAGGGGCGATCAGCCCCAGCATTTT. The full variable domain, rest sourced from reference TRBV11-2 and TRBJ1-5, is EAGVAQSPRYKIIEKRQSVAFWCNPISGHATLYWYQQILGQGPKLLIQFQNNGVVDDSQLPKDRFSAERLKGVDSTLKIQPAKLEDSAVYLCASSLGYRGDQPQHFGDGTRLSIL.

CDR3: CASSFSGGGNYGYTF. CDR3 nucleotides: TGTGCCAGCAGTTTTTCGGGAGGGGGGAACTATGGCTACACCTTC. The chain uses TRBV27 and TRBJ1-2, with TRBD1 as a possible D gene (6 bases). CDR1 is MNHEY and CDR2 is SMNVEV in the germline V gene (reference sequence). The CDR3 length is 15 residues. V was cut by 3 bases and J by 2 bases, with 13 bases left in between.